These 6 T cell receptor beta chains share one sample of origin, sequenced in a study of T-cell reconstitution after alpha-beta-depleted transplantation in children. The TCRbeta library was prepared with unique molecular identifiers. Using its own MiXCR run on the PCR reads, TCRdb lists one record per CDR3 protein. The repertoire has about 640,000 distinct CDR3 sequences, around a sixth of them found once; the top ten carry 0.9% to 1.2%. Here the sequenced sample was PBMCs from the stem cell graft donor, taken from the stem cell graft. Source of these receptors: a human donor who donated a stem cell graft to a child with acute myeloid leukemia.

This clonotype was recorded many times. The V gene is TRBV20-1, the J gene TRBJ1-1; 7 nucleotides match TRBD1. The V gene end was trimmed by 0 bases and the J gene end by 6 bases; junction bases not matched to a gene: 4. Germline CDR1 DFQATT, CDR2 SNEGSKA (reference sequence). There are 13 residues in the CDR3. The CDR3 reads CSARDDRDAEAFF. For the CDR3, the DNA is TGCAGTGCTAGAGATGACAGGGACGCTGAAGCTTTCTTT.

The chain links TRBV27 to TRBJ1-2; D remains ambiguous. CDR1 and CDR2 (germline): MNHEY, SMNVEV (reference sequence). Between the trimmed V and J ends, which lost 4 bases and 7 bases, there was a span of 10 bases. This CDR3 has 12 amino acids. The DNA of the CDR3 is TGTGCCAGCAGTTCATATCCCGGTGGCTACACCTTC. Its translation: CASSSYPGGYTF.

The CDR3 loop reads CASSPEIDNQPQHF. In nucleotides, the CDR3 is TGTGCCAGCAGCCCTGAAATAGACAATCAGCCCCAGCATTTT. The V gene is TRBV9, the J gene TRBJ1-5; unclear D gene. Germline V CDR1 and CDR2: SGDLS, YYNGEE. The CDR3 extends over 14 amino acids. V lost 4 bases and J 3 bases, leaving 11 bases between the germline ends.

Many counts were recorded for this clonotype. The CDR3 region is CARGKRDRGLSGYTF. The CDR3 nucleotides are TGTGCCAGGGGAAAACGGGACAGGGGGTTGAGCGGCTACACCTTC. The chain uses TRBV12-3 or TRBV12-4 and TRBJ1-2; TRBD1 matches at 11 bases. Trimming cost V 9 bases and J 8 bases; bases outside gene matches: 14. CDR3 length: 15 residues.

The chain joins TRBV15 to TRBJ1-5; no firm D call. The CDR3 runs 16 residues. The V and J ends lost 6 bases and 6 bases respectively, with 21 bases between them. CDR1 and CDR2 from the germline V gene are LNHNV and YYDKDF (reference sequence). The CDR3 is CATRATGFLYSQPQHF. The CDR3, as DNA: TGTGCCACCAGGGCAACGGGATTCCTCTATTCTCAGCCCCAGCATTTT.

Many counts were recorded for this clonotype. The J gene is TRBJ1-1, the V gene TRBV20-1; the D gene is possibly TRBD1 (5 bases). The CDR3 spans 10 residues. The V gene's germline CDR1 is DFQATT and CDR2 SNEGSKA (reference sequence). The germline V and J ends were trimmed by 4 bases and 11 bases, with 11 bases remaining between them. The CDR3 here is CSAIGWGAFF. CDR3 DNA sequence: TGCAGTGCTATAGGCTGGGGGGCTTTCTTT.